This TCR beta chain was captured in a study of blood T cell repertoires in COVID-19 (TCRdb year 2020). As for the study more broadly: The collaborator samples originated in the United States, Italy and Spain and spanned the acute and convalescent phases of COVID-19. The material from the prospective study consisted of cDNA or gDNA derived from T cells, B-cell-depleted T cells, or PBMCs. Deeply sampled blood TCRbeta repertoires from subjects exposed to, actively infected with, or recovered from COVID-19 were included in the dataset. The repertoires were made available in a free public database intended to serve as a resource for research on the immune response to SARS-CoV-2. Samples were obtained from the ongoing ImmuneRACE study (first 160 participants) and from 1,200 or so subjects provided by 6 global collaborators. The sample metadata nearly always contained a de-identified subject ID, COVID-19 status, age in years and sex. Where HLA class I and class II types were available, the types were taken from metadata supplied by the sample provider, not from assay-based typing. What the work shows at the level of the full study, not this receptor alone: The amount of clinical and demographic metadata varied by source and participant and was provided uncurated.

On this clone: Its antigen remains unidentified. No per-base quality is available; no much larger clone lies one base away.

From cysteine to phenylalanine, the CDR3 is 15 amino acids long. Only CDR3 DNA remains: 45 bases, in frame from the first base. Cut back by 6 bases and 10 bases, the V and J ends lie 19 bases apart. CDR1 is given as MNHEY and CDR2 as SMNVEV, both from the germline V gene (reference sequence). TCRbeta CDR3 regions were amplified from genomic DNA by means of the immunoSEQ Assay, a bias-controlled multiplex PCR. The paper's processing steps were these. The number of nucleated cells in each sample was estimated by amplification of reference gene primers within the assay. To quantify the absolute abundance of each unique TCRbeta CDR3 rearrangement, sequence reads were collapsed and filtered. For each sample, productive Simpson clonality was calculated by taking the square root of Simpson's diversity index across productive rearrangements. TCRdb retrieved this table from immuneACCESS and kept in-frame rearrangements only. Not all clones are present; in checked studies, unresolved V genes account for under half, and no reason is known for the remainder. V and J calls plus clone size are reproduced from that table; the DNA served to infer D and trimming. For this sample there are approximately 500,000 clones; nearly 90% appear just once. Clones ranked in the top ten supply around 0.9% of the sample.

At one collaborating source in Seattle, patients were enrolled during active infection and were followed longitudinally through the course of disease. Collaborating institutions collected whole blood in K2EDTA tubes following their own protocols. Collaborator samples were shipped for TCRbeta analysis as frozen whole blood, isolated PBMCs, or DNA extracted from either sample type. The clonotype comes from a young man with COVID-19, enrolled during active disease. The chain couples TRBV27 to TRBJ1-6, with no confidently assigned D gene. The specimen sequenced was peripheral blood. The DNA sequence is as follows: TGTGCCAGCAGCCCTAGGACCGGGATTGGCTCACCCCTCCACTTT. This yields the protein CASSPRTGIGSPLHF.